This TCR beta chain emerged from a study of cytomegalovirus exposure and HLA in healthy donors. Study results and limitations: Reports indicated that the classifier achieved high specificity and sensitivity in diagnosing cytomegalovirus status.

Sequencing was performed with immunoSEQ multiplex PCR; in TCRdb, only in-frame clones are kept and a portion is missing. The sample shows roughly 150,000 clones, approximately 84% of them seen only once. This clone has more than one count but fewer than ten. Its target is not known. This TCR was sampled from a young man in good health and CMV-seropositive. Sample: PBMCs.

Written as DNA, the CDR3 is TGTGCCAGCTCACCAGGGTACGGCGGTTCCTACGAGCAGTACTTC. Its translation: CASSPGYGGSYEQYF. The V gene is TRBV18, the J gene TRBJ2-7; D is unresolved. Germline-derived CDR1 and CDR2 are KGHSH and LQKENI. Deletions cut 2 bases from V and 1 base from J, with 12 bases between. This CDR3 has 15 residues.